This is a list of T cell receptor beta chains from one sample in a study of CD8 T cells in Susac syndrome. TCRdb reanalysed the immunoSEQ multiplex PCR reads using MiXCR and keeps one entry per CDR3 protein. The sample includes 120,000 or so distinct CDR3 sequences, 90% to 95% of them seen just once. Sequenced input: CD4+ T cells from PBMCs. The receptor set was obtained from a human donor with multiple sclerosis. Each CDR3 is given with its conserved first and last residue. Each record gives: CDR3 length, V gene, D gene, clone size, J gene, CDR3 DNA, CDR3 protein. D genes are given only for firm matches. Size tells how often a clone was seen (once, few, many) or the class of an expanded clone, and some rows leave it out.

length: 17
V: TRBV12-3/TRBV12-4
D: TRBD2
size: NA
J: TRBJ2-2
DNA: TGTGCCAGCAGCCTCCAAGCGGGGGGACCGAACACCGGGGAGCTGTTTTTT
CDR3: CASSLQAGGPNTGELFF

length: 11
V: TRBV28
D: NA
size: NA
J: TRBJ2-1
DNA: TGTGCCAGCAGTTTAGTTGGTGAGCAGTTCTTC
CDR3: CASSLVGEQFF

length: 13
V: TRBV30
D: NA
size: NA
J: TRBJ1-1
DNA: TGTGCCTGGACCCGCGGTTTGAGTACTGAAGCTTTCTTT
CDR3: CAWTRGLSTEAFF

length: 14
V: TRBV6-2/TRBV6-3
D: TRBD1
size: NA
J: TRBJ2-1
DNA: TGTGCCAGCAGATCGCCGGGACAGGGAAATGAGCAGTTCTTC
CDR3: CASRSPGQGNEQFF

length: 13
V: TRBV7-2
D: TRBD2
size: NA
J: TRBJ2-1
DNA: TGTGCCAGCAGCTTAATAGGCGGGGGTGAGCAGTTCTTC
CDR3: CASSLIGGGEQFF

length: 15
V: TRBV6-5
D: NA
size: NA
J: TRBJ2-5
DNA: TGTGCCAGCACCCCCATGGCAGGGGTTTGGGAGACCCAGTACTTC
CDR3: CASTPMAGVWETQYF

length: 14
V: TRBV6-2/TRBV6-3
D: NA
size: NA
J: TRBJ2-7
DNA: TGTGCCAGCAATCGCAGGGTTGCAACCTACGAGCAGTACTTC
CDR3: CASNRRVATYEQYF

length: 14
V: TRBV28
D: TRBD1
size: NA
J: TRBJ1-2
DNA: TGTGCCAGCAGTTCACAGGGGGCTAAGGATGGCTACACCTTC
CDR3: CASSSQGAKDGYTF

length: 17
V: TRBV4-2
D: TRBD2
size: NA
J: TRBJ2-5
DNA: TGTGCCAGCAGCCAAGACTGGGCTAGCGGGGGAGGGGAGACCCAGTACTTC
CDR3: CASSQDWASGGGETQYF

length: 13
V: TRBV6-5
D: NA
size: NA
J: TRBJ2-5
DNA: TGTGCCAGCAGTTACTCTCTCGGGGAGACCCAGTACTTC
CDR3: CASSYSLGETQYF

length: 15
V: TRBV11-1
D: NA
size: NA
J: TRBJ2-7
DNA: TGTGCCAGCAGCTCCACGGGGACGAGTGCCTACGAGCAGTACTTC
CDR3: CASSSTGTSAYEQYF

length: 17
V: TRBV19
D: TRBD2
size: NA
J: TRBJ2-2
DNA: TGTGCCAGTACCCAAACCGGACTAGCGGGGGGGGCCGGGGAGCTGTTTTTT
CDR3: CASTQTGLAGGAGELFF

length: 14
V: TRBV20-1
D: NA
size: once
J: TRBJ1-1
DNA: TGCAGTGCTCAAAGGGACTCCTCGAACACTGAAGCTTTCTTT
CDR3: CSAQRDSSNTEAFF

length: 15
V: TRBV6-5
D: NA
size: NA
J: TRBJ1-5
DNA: TGTGCCAGCAGTCTAAGGCCCTCCCAGGACCAGCCCCAGCATTTT
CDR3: CASSLRPSQDQPQHF

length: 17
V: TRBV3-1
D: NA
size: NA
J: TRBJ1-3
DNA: TGTGCCAGCAGCCAAAGTTTCACAGCACTCTCTGGAAACACCATATATTTT
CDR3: CASSQSFTALSGNTIYF

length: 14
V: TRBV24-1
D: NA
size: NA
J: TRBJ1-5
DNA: TGTGCCACCAGTGATGGGCAGGTCAATCAGCCCCAGCATTTT
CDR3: CATSDGQVNQPQHF